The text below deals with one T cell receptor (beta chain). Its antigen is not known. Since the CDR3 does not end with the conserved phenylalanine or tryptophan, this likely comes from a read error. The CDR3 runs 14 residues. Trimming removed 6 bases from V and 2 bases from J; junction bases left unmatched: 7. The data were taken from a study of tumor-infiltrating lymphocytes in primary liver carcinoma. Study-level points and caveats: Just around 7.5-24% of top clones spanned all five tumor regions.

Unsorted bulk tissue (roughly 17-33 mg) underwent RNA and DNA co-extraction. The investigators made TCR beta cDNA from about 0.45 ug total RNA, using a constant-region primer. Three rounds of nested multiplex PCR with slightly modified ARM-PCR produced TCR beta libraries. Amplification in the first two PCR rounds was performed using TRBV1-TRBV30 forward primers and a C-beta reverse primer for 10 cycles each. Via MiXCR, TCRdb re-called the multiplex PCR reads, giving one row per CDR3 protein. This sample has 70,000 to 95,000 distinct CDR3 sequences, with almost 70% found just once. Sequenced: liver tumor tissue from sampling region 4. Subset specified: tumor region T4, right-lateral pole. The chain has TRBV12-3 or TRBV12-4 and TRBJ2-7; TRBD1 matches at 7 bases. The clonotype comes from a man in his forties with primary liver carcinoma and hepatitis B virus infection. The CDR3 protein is CASSLRDRTYEQYC. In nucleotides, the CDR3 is TGTGCCAGCAGCCTCCGGGACAGAACCTACGAGCAGTACTGC.